This T cell receptor (beta chain) was retrieved from a study of human T cells and chemical hapten exposure. General study findings and limits: TCRs above 1 in 1000 frequency stayed constant with DPC sensitization.

Germline loops: CDR1 DFQATT, CDR2 SNEGSKA (reference sequence). J gave up 5 bases and V 4 bases, and 12 bases lay outside the gene matches. The CDR3 covers 15 residues. Source study methods: Sample TCR counts, which ranged from 23,224 to 690,600, had a median of roughly 100,000. In TCRdb, the RACE reads were re-called with MiXCR into one record per CDR3 protein. TCRdb's processing, not the study's, gives the V and J calls here. The sample records 85,000 or so distinct CDR3 sequences, roughly 10% being singletons. As to this clonotype: Its antigen is as yet unknown.

Time point meaning: patch test 1, 2 weeks after DPC sensitization. Treatment here: therapeutic diphenylcyclopropenone sensitization with weekly scalp DPC. The donor pool consisted of alopecia patients aged 18 to 70 years, considered suitable for DPC. The sample was whole blood, taken in connection with sensitization to the hapten diphenylcyclopropenone (DPC). V is TRBV20-1 and J is TRBJ1-1; 8 bases align to TRBD1. This sequence originates from a woman in her forties or fifties with alopecia areata. Some clones in this sample may be carry-over from other donors' samples. The CDR3 region is CSANVPTGVGTEAFF. The DNA for the CDR3 is TGCAGTGCTAACGTACCGACAGGGGTAGGGACTGAAGCTTTCTTT.